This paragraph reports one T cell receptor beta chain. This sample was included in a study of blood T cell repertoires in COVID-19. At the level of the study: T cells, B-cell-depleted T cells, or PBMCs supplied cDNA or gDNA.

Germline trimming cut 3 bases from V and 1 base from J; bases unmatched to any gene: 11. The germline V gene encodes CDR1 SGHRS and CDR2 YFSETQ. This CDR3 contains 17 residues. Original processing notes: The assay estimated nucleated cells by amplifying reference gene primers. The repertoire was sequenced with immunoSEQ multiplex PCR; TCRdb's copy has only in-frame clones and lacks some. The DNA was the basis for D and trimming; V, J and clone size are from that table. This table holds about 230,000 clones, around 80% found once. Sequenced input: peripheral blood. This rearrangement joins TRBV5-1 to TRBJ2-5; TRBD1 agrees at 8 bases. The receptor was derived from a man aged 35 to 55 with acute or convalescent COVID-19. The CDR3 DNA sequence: TGCGCCAGCAGCTGGGGGGTCGGGACAGGACTCCAAGAGACCCAGTACTTC. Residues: CASSWGVGTGLQETQYF.